Each of the 25 T cell receptor beta chains below was sequenced from the same sample in a study of blood T cell repertoires in COVID-19. Only in-frame clones appear in the TCRdb table, and some are missing; sequencing was by immunoSEQ multiplex PCR. The sample has roughly 100,000 clones, 85% seen once. Material for sequencing was peripheral blood. These TCRs come from a man in his forties or fifties with acute or convalescent COVID-19.

The gene calls are TRBV7-6 and TRBJ1-1, with D possibly matching TRBD1 (6 bases). The CDR3 extends over 17 amino acids. The V end was cut by 0 bases, the J end by 0 bases, with 14 bases between. Germline lookup yields CDR1 SGHVS and CDR2 FNYEAQ. Written as DNA, the CDR3 is TGTGCCAGCAGCTTAGCGCAAGGGGGACGCATGAACACTGAAGCTTTCTTT. Translating gives CASSLAQGGRMNTEAFF.

The chain has TRBV7-3 and TRBJ2-2, with D possibly TRBD2 on 6 matching bases. Germline loops: CDR1 SGHTA, CDR2 FQGTGA. Deletions cut 2 bases from V and 7 bases from J, with 11 bases between. The CDR3 totals 14 residues. As DNA, the CDR3 is TGTGCCAGCAGCTTAGGGGGACTTCGCGGGGAGCTGTTTTTT. It yields the protein CASSLGGLRGELFF.

The CDR3 region has the DNA TGTGCCAGCAGCCGGAACACTGAAGCTTTCTTT. Amino acids: CASSRNTEAFF. V and J are TRBV2 and TRBJ1-1, with unresolved D. The germline V gene encodes CDR1 SNHLY and CDR2 FYNNEI. The CDR3 loop spans 11 amino acids. V was shortened by 6 bases and J by 1 base, with 3 bases between the two germline ends. The full variable domain, rest sourced from reference TRBV2 and TRBJ1-1, is EPEVTQTPSHQVTQMGQEVILRCVPISNHLYFYWYRQILGQKVEFLVSFYNNEISEKSEIFDDQFSVERPDGSNFTLKIRSTKLEDSAMYFCASSRNTEAFFGQGTRLTVV.

The gene calls are TRBV28 and TRBJ2-7; 10 positions match TRBD2. Per germline, CDR1 MDHEN and CDR2 SYDVKM. Germline trimming cut 5 bases from V and 6 bases from J; bases unmatched to any gene: 7. The CDR3 runs 14 residues. The CDR3 protein is CASSQAGGPREQYF. The CDR3 nucleotides are TGTGCCAGCAGTCAAGCGGGAGGGCCCCGCGAGCAGTACTTC.

The chain couples TRBV5-1 to TRBJ2-7; 10 bases are a match to TRBD1. This CDR3 comprises 14 residues. The germline V gene encodes CDR1 SGHRS and CDR2 YFSETQ. Trimming cost V 0 bases and J 7 bases; bases outside gene matches: 4. In nucleotides, the CDR3 is TGCGCCAGCAGCTTGGGACAGGGGGCGTGGGAGCAGTACTTC. Residues: CASSLGQGAWEQYF.

The rearrangement uses TRBV7-9 and TRBJ2-7; 7 positions match TRBD2. The V gene end was trimmed by 3 bases and the J gene end by 4 bases; junction bases not matched to a gene: 12. The CDR3 is 16 residues long. Germline CDR1 reads SEHNR; CDR2 reads FQNEAQ (reference sequence). The CDR3 loop reads CASSFEWGGPRYEQYF. In DNA form, the CDR3 reads TGTGCCAGCAGCTTCGAGTGGGGAGGGCCTCGTTACGAGCAGTACTTC.

This clone has just a few counts. This rearrangement joins TRBV5-5 to TRBJ1-2, with D perhaps TRBD1 (6 bases). There are 16 residues in the CDR3. Germline CDR1 and CDR2: SGHKS and YYEKEE (reference sequence). V dropped 2 bases and J dropped 2 bases, with 16 bases sitting between them. The CDR3 region has the DNA TGTGCCAGCAGCTTTATTTCCGGCAGGGGAAACTATGGCTACACCTTC. Protein product: CASSFISGRGNYGYTF.

V gene TRBV11-3 combines with J gene TRBJ1-1; 7 bases match TRBD1. CDR1 and CDR2 from the germline V gene are SGHNT and YENEEA. V gave up 5 bases and J gave up 0 bases; unmatched junction bases: 9. The CDR3 sequence is 16 residues long. The CDR3 sequence is CASSPQGQSMNTEAFF. The CDR3 coding sequence is TGTGCCAGCAGCCCCCAGGGACAGTCCATGAACACTGAAGCTTTCTTT.

J is TRBJ2-7 and V is TRBV19; D may be TRBD1 (6 bases). The CDR3 consists of 14 residues. CDR1 and CDR2 (germline): LNHDA, SQIVND (reference sequence). The germline V and J ends were trimmed by 1 base and 3 bases, with 10 bases remaining between them. This chain's CDR3 is CASSIGTESYEQYF. CDR3 nucleotides: TGTGCCAGTAGTATAGGGACAGAGAGCTACGAGCAGTACTTC.

V usage is TRBV5-4 and J usage is TRBJ2-2; D remains ambiguous. V lost 1 base, J lost 9 bases, and 7 bases lay in between. Per germline, CDR1 SGHNT and CDR2 YYREEE (reference sequence). The CDR3 spans 12 residues. The CDR3 loop reads CASSLTERELFF. The CDR3 DNA reads as TGTGCCAGCAGCTTGACGGAGAGGGAGCTGTTTTTT.

The chain combines TRBV14 with TRBJ2-1; TRBD2 agrees at 11 bases. CDR3 length: 15 residues. Germline CDR1 is SGHDN and CDR2 is FVKESK. V trimming: 1 base; J trimming: 9 bases; junction bases outside the gene matches: 5. The CDR3 is CASSQVAGGFSEQFF. The CDR3 DNA sequence: TGTGCCAGCAGCCAAGTAGCGGGAGGGTTCAGTGAGCAGTTCTTC.

V is TRBV30 and J is TRBJ1-4; TRBD1 aligns across 7 bases. The CDR3 consists of 13 residues. Germline V gene data show CDR1 as GTSNPN and CDR2 as SVGIG (reference sequence). J gave up 7 bases and V 6 bases, and 8 bases lay outside the gene matches. The CDR3 coding sequence is TGTGCCTGCCCCAGGGGGAATAGTGAAAAACTGTTTTTT. It translates to CACPRGNSEKLFF. The variable domain in full, with the rest retrieved from reference TRBV30 and TRBJ1-4, is SQTIHQWPATLVQPVGSPLSLECTVEGTSNPNLYWYRQAAGRGLQLLFYSVGIGQISSEVPQNLSASRPQDRQFILSSKKLLLSDSGFYLCACPRGNSEKLFFGSGTQLSVL.

V usage is TRBV4-1 and J usage is TRBJ2-7, with D possibly being TRBD1 (6 bases). CDR1 is MGHRA, CDR2 YSYEKL, per germline. Trimming removed 4 bases from V and 3 bases from J, with 16 bases in between. The CDR3 contains 15 residues. The CDR3 nucleotides read TGCGCCAGCAGCCGTTCCGGGACACCTAACTACGAGCAGTACTTC. Protein: CASSRSGTPNYEQYF.

The chain uses TRBV30 and TRBJ1-1; no definite D call. Trimming left V 4 bases short and J 0 bases short, with 9 bases between. CDR1 and CDR2 (germline): GTSNPN, SVGIG (reference sequence). The CDR3 sequence is 13 residues long. The CDR3 DNA reads as TGTGCCTGGACTTTTCAGATGAACACTGAAGCTTTCTTT. Its translation is CAWTFQMNTEAFF.

The chain carries TRBV30 and TRBJ1-6; TRBD1 matches 9 bases. The germline V gene encodes CDR1 GTSNPN and CDR2 SVGIG (reference sequence). This CDR3 comprises 14 residues. Trimming cost V 0 bases and J 10 bases; bases outside gene matches: 4. This CDR3 reads CAWSVGTGRSPLHF. CDR3 in DNA: TGTGCCTGGAGTGTTGGGACAGGGCGATCACCCCTCCACTTT.

The rearrangement joins TRBV12-3 or TRBV12-4 to TRBJ1-1; TRBD1 matches 9 bases. V lost 5 bases and J lost 6; bases outside the gene matches: 4. CDR3 size: 13 residues. This CDR3 reads CASSLRQGAEAFF. The CDR3, as DNA: TGTGCCAGCAGTCTGAGACAGGGGGCTGAAGCTTTCTTT.

In its sample, this clone was seen a few times. CDR3 sequence (DNA): TGCGCCAGCAGTGATCTAACTAGCGGGAGGGCCAACACCGGGGAGCTGTTTTTT. Translation: CASSDLTSGRANTGELFF. This sequence joins TRBV10-1 and TRBJ2-2; 13 bases align to TRBD2. CDR1 and CDR2 from the germline V gene are WNHNN and SYGVQD (reference sequence). V lost 3 bases to trimming and J lost 2 bases; unmatched junction nucleotides: 6. The CDR3 spans 18 residues.

The chain is built from TRBV6-5 and TRBJ2-7; D perhaps matches TRBD2 (5 bases). The CDR3 runs 16 residues. Trimming shortened V by 0 bases and J by 3 bases, and 15 bases separated the two germline ends. Germline assignment: CDR1 MNHEY and CDR2 SVGAGI. The CDR3 DNA is TGTGCCAGCAGTTACTCCCCCCAGGAGGTATACTACGAGCAGTACTTC. Its translation: CASSYSPQEVYYEQYF.

The V gene is TRBV25-1, the J gene TRBJ2-5; TRBD2 might be the D (5 bases). V gave up 6 bases and J gave up 5 bases, with 16 bases separating them. The germline V gene encodes CDR1 MGHDK and CDR2 SYGVNS. This CDR3 contains 14 residues. The CDR3 coding sequence is TGTGCCAGCAGGTCAGAGGGAGTGAAGGAGACCCAGTACTTC. Translated, it gives CASRSEGVKETQYF. Together with reference TRBV25-1 and TRBJ2-5, the CDR3 gives the full variable domain: EADIYQTPRYLVIGTGKKITLECSQTMGHDKMYWYQQDPGMELHLIHYSYGVNSTEKGDLSSESTVSRIRTEHFPLTLESARPSHTSQYLCASRSEGVKETQYFGPGTRLLVL.

This clone was counted only a few times. The chain has TRBV28 and TRBJ1-6; TRBD1 aligns across 7 bases. The CDR3 loop spans 18 amino acids. Trimming cost V 4 bases and J 9 bases; bases outside gene matches: 18. Germline loops: CDR1 MDHEN, CDR2 SYDVKM. CDR3 coding DNA: TGTGCCAGCAGTTCAGCTTACAGGGGTACCGGGAATAGTTCACCCCTCCACTTT. The encoded protein is CASSSAYRGTGNSSPLHF. The whole variable domain, filled in from reference TRBV28 and TRBJ1-6, reads DVKVTQSSRYLVKRTGEKVFLECVQDMDHENMFWYRQDPGLGLRLIYFSYDVKMKEKGDIPEGYSVSREKKERFSLILESASTNQTSMYLCASSSAYRGTGNSSPLHFGNGTRLTVT.

V and J are TRBV29-1 and TRBJ1-1, with TRBD1 as a possible D gene (6 bases). The CDR3 is 12 amino acids. Germline V CDR1 and CDR2: SQVTM, ANQGSEA. Trimming took 7 bases from V and 3 from J, leaving 12 bases between them. CDR3 in DNA: TGCAGCGCGTTACAGGGTGACACTGAAGCTTTCTTT. It is translated as CSALQGDTEAFF.

This chain links TRBV30 with TRBJ2-3; D not resolved. V lost 4 bases and J 2 bases, leaving 7 bases between the germline ends. The CDR3 is made up of 12 amino acids. CDR1 and CDR2 (germline): GTSNPN, SVGIG (reference sequence). CDR3 sequence reads: CAWTYYTDTQYF. The CDR3 bases are TGTGCCTGGACTTACTACACAGATACGCAGTATTTT.

CDR3 in amino acids: CAISEAREADNEQFF. DNA of the CDR3: TGTGCCATCAGTGAAGCGCGGGAGGCTGACAATGAGCAGTTCTTC. This chain joins TRBV10-3 and TRBJ2-1; 8 nucleotides align to TRBD2. The germline CDR1 and CDR2 sequences are ENHRY and SYGVKD. The CDR3 is 15 amino acids. V shed 3 bases, J shed 5 bases, and the junction held 6 bases outside the gene matches.

This chain joins TRBV6-5 and TRBJ1-1; no definite D call. The CDR3 has 15 amino acids. V lost 7 bases, J lost 0 bases, and 15 bases lay in between. The germline V gene has CDR1 MNHEY and CDR2 SVGAGI. Written as DNA, the CDR3 is TGTGCCAGCACCGGGGAGCGAAGCGTGAACACTGAAGCTTTCTTT. As protein: CASTGERSVNTEAFF.

V usage is TRBV5-1 and J usage is TRBJ2-3; perhaps TRBD1 as D (5 bases). Trimming took 1 base from V and 0 from J, leaving 6 bases between them. Germline V gene sequence: CDR1 SGHRS, CDR2 YFSETQ. The CDR3 has 14 amino acids. Written as DNA, the CDR3 is TGCGCCAGCAGCTTGAGACAGAGCACAGATACGCAGTATTTT. Translating it yields CASSLRQSTDTQYF.